This T cell receptor (beta chain) comes out of a study of blood T cells in healthy people across ages. General study points: Total diversity from one million sequenced T cells was likely underestimated.

This clonotype was seen more than once but under ten times. Antigen: not known. The use of a sample-barcoded 5' primer and a J-beta primer mix characterized a second PCR of about 6 to 12 cycles. Each cDNA molecule, via a template-switch adaptor with 12 random nucleotides, was tagged. TCRdb re-called the 5' RACE reads with MiXCR, one entry per CDR3 protein. The top ten hold roughly 10% of the sample, which has about 1.6 million distinct CDR3 sequences, around 35% seen once. The authors drew approximately 9 milliliters of peripheral blood from each donor. The germline gives CDR1 MNHNS, CDR2 SASEGT. This CDR3 is built from 16 residues. V lost 3 bases and J lost 0, with 12 bases in between.

The clonotype comes from a woman in her thirties in good health. V and J are TRBV6-1 and TRBJ2-1; D perhaps matches TRBD2 (5 bases). Sequencing was done on a sample of blood. The CDR3 DNA is TGTGCCAGCAGTGATAGACGGGGAAGCTCCTACAATGAGCAGTTCTTC. This sequence encodes CASSDRRGSSYNEQFF.